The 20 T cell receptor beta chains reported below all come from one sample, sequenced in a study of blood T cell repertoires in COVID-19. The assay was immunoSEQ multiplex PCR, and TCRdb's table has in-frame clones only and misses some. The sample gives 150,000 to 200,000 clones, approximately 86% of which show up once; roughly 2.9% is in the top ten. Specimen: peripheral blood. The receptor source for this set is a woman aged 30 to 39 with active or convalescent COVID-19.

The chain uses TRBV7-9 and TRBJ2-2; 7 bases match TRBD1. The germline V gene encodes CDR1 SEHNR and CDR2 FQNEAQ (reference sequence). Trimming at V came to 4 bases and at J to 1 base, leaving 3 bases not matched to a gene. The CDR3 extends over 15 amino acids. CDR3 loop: CASSSGTVNTGELFF. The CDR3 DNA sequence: TGTGCCAGCAGCTCAGGGACAGTGAACACCGGGGAGCTGTTTTTT. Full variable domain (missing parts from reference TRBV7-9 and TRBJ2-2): DTGVSQNPRHKITKRGQNVTFRCDPISEHNRLYWYRQTLGQGPEFLTYFQNEAQLEKSRLLSDRFSAERPKGSFSTLEIQRTEQGDSAMYLCASSSGTVNTGELFFGEGSRLTVL.

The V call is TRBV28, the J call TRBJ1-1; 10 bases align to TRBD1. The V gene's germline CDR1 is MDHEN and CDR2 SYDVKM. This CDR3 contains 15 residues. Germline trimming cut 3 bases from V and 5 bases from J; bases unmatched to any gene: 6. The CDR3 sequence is CASSFQDRGGTEAFF. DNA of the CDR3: TGTGCCAGCAGTTTCCAGGACAGGGGGGGGACTGAAGCTTTCTTT.

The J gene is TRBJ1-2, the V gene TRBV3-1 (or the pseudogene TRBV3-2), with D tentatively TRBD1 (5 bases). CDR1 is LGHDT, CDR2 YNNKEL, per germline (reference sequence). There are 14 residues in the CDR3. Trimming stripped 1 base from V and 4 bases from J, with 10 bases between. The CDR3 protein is CASSQGARVYGYTF. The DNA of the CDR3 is TGTGCCAGCAGCCAAGGAGCCAGGGTCTATGGCTACACCTTC.

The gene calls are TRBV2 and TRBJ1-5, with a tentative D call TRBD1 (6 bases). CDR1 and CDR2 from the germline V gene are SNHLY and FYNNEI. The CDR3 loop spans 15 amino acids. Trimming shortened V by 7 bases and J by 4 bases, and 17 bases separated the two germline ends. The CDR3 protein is CASMRDGQTNQPQHF. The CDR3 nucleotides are TGTGCCAGCATGAGAGACGGACAGACTAATCAGCCCCAGCATTTT. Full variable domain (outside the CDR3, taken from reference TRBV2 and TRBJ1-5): EPEVTQTPSHQVTQMGQEVILRCVPISNHLYFYWYRQILGQKVEFLVSFYNNEISEKSEIFDDQFSVERPDGSNFTLKIRSTKLEDSAMYFCASMRDGQTNQPQHFGDGTRLSIL.

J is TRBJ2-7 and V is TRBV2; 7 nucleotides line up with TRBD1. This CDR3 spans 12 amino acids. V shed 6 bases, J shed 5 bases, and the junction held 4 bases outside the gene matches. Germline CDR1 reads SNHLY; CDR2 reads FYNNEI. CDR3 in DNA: TGTGCCAGCAGCCGACAGGGCGACGAGCAGTACTTC. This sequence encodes CASSRQGDEQYF.

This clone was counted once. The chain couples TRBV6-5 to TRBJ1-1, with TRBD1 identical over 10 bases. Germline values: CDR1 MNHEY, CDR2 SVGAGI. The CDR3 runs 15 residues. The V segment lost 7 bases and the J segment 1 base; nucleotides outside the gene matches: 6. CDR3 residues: CASTIRQGANTEAFF. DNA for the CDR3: TGTGCCAGCACGATCAGACAGGGGGCGAACACTGAAGCTTTCTTT.

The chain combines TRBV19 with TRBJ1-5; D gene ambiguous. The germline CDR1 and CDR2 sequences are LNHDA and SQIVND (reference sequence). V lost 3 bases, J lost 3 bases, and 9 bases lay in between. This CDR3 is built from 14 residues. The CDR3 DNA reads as TGTGCCAGTAGTATTTACAGCCCCAATCAGCCCCAGCATTTT. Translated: CASSIYSPNQPQHF.

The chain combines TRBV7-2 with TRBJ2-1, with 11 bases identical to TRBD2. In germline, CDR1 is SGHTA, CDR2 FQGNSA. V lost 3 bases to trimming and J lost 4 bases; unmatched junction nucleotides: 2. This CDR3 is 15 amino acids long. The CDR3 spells CASSLTSGKYNEQFF. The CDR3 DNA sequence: TGTGCCAGCAGCTTGACTAGCGGGAAGTACAATGAGCAGTTCTTC.

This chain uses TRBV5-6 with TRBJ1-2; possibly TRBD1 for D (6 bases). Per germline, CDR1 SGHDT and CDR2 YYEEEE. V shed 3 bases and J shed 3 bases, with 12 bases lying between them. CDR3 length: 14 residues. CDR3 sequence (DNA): TGTGCCAGCAGCTCCTGGACAGATTACTATGGCTACACCTTC. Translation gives CASSSWTDYYGYTF.

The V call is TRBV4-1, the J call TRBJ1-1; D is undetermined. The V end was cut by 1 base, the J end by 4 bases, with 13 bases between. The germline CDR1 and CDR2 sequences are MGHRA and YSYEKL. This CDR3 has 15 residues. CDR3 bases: TGCGCCAGCAGCCAAGGTGCAGCGCCAGCCACTGAAGCTTTCTTT. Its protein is CASSQGAAPATEAFF.

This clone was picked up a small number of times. For the CDR3, the DNA is TGTGCCAGCAGCGCTCGTGGGGGCGCCTACAATGAGCAGTTCTTC. Encoded protein: CASSARGGAYNEQFF. The chain has TRBV7-2 and TRBJ2-1, with D perhaps TRBD1 (6 bases). Germline assignment: CDR1 SGHTA and CDR2 FQGNSA. V lost 5 bases and J lost 2, with 13 bases in between. This CDR3 has 15 residues.

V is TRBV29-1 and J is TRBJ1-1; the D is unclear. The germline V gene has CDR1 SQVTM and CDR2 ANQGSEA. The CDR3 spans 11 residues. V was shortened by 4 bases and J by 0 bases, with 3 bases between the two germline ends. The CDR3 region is CSVVVNTEAFF. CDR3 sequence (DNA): TGCAGCGTTGTCGTGAACACTGAAGCTTTCTTT.

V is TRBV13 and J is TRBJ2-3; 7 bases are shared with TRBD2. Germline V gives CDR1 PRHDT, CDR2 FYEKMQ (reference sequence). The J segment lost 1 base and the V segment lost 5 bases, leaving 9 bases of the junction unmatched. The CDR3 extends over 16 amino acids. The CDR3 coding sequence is TGTGCCAGCAGCCCTGAACTAGCGCGAGGCACAGATACGCAGTATTTT. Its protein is CASSPELARGTDTQYF.

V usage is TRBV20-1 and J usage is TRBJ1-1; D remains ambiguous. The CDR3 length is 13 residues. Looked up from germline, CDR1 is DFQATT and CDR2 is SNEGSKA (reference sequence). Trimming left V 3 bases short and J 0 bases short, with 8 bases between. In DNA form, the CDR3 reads TGCAGTGCTAGTCGGGAGGTGAACACTGAAGCTTTCTTT. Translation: CSASREVNTEAFF.

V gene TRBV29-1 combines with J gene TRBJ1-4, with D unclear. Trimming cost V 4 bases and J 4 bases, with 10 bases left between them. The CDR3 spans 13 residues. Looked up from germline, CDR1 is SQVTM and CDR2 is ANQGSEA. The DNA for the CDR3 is TGCAGCGTTGCTCCCAGTGGTAATGAAAAACTGTTTTTT. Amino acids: CSVAPSGNEKLFF. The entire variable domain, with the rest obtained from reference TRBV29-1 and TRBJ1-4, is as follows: SAVISQKPSRDICQRGTSLTIQCQVDSQVTMMFWYRQQPGQSLTLIATANQGSEATYESGFVIDKFPISRPNLTFSTLTVSNMSPEDSSIYLCSVAPSGNEKLFFGSGTQLSVL.

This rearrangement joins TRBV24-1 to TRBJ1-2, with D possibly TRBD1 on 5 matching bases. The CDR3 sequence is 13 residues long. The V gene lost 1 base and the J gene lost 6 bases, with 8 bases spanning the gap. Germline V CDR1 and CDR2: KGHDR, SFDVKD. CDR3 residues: CATSDFRGDGYTF. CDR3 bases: TGTGCCACCAGTGATTTTCGGGGGGATGGCTACACCTTC.

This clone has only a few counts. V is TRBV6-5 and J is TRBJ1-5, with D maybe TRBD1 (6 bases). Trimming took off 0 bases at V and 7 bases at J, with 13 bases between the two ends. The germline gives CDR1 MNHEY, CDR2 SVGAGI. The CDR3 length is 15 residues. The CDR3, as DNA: TGTGCCAGCAGTTACTCGCGGGGGGCAGGACAGCCCCAGCATTTT. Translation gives CASSYSRGAGQPQHF.

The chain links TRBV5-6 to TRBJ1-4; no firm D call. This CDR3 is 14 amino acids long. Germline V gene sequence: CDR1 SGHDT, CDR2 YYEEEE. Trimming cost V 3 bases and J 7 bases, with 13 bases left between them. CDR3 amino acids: CASSSPEGGEKLFF. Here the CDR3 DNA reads TGTGCCAGCAGCTCGCCGGAGGGAGGTGAAAAACTGTTTTTT.

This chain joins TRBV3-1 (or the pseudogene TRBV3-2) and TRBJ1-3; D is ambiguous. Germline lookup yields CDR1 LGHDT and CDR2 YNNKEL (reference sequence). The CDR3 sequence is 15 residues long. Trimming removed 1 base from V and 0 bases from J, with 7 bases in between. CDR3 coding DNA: TGTGCCAGCAGCCAAGCGCGGGCCTCTGGAAACACCATATATTTT. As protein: CASSQARASGNTIYF.

For the CDR3, the DNA is TGTGCCAGCAGCCAAGAAGCACGGCAGGGGCTGTACTATGGCTACACCTTC. This translates into CASSQEARQGLYYGYTF. The chain uses TRBV3-1 (or the pseudogene TRBV3-2) and TRBJ1-2, with TRBD1 as a possible D gene (6 bases). The CDR3 has 17 amino acids. The germline V gene has CDR1 LGHDT and CDR2 YNNKEL (reference sequence). V lost 0 bases to trimming and J lost 3 bases, with 17 bases between them.